Listed below are T cell receptor beta chains from one sample, sequenced in a study of metastatic and nonmetastatic thyroid tumors. TCRdb ran MiXCR on the PCR reads. The data hold 20,000 to 25,000 clones, with approximately 24% observed a single time. Sample: tumor tissue. These receptors were taken from a female donor with papillary thyroid cancer or a benign thyroid nodule (not recorded which). Some clones in this sample may be carry-over from other donors' samples. CDR3s include the opening cysteine and the closing phenylalanine or tryptophan. Fields, in order: D gene, V gene, clone size, J gene, CDR3 protein, CDR3 DNA. The D gene is left open where the match is weak. Rows give clone size only sometimes, using once, few, many, or a class for an expanded clone.

NA,TRBV7-8,NA,TRBJ2-7,CASSLRVYEQYF,TGTGCCAGCAGCCTCAGGGTCTACGAGCAGTACTTC
TRBD2,TRBV15,NA,TRBJ2-7,CGWSRGLSGSHGEQYF,TGTGGGTGGAGCAGAGGGTTGAGCGGGAGCCACGGCGAGCAGTACTTC
NA,TRBV6-1,few,TRBJ2-7,CASSKGVQAEEQYF,TGTGCCAGCAGCAAAGGGGTCCAGGCAGAGGAGCAGTACTTC
NA,TRBV10-3,medium-sized,TRBJ2-5,CAISESGVGVMVETQYF,TGTGCCATCAGTGAGTCAGGGGTAGGTGTGATGGTGGAGACCCAGTACTTC
NA,TRBV20-1,many,TRBJ2-7,CSARGRDEQYF,TGCAGTGCTAGAGGGAGGGACGAGCAGTACTTC
TRBD1,TRBV5-1,NA,TRBJ2-1,CASCLQGALYNEQFF,TGCGCCAGCTGCTTACAGGGGGCCCTATACAATGAGCAGTTCTTC
NA,TRBV19,few,TRBJ2-5,CASSMGKQETQYF,TGTGCCAGTAGTATGGGCAAGCAAGAGACCCAGTACTTC
NA,TRBV6-1,medium-sized,TRBJ2-1,CASSAGTSYNEQFF,TGTGCCAGCAGTGCGGGGACGTCCTACAATGAGCAGTTCTTC
NA,TRBV7-2,few,TRBJ2-2,CASSLRLVDQGTGELFF,TGTGCCAGCAGCTTACGGCTAGTGGATCAAGGCACCGGGGAGCTGTTTTTT
NA,TRBV5-1,NA,TRBJ2-7,CASKGRPYEQYF,TGCGCCAGCAAGGGCCGCCCCTACGAGCAGTACTTC
NA,TRBV27,few,TRBJ1-1,CASSSLGDPVNTEAFF,TGTGCCAGCAGTTCCCTGGGGGACCCGGTCAACACTGAAGCTTTCTTT
NA,TRBV30,few,TRBJ2-1,CAWTGSNEQFF,TGTGCCTGGACGGGAAGCAATGAGCAGTTCTTC
NA,TRBV7-2,many,TRBJ2-1,CASSLVAVGFF,TGTGCCAGCAGCTTAGTGGCTGTCGGGTTCTTC
NA,TRBV20-1,NA,TRBJ1-6,CSARGRGNSPLHF,TGCAGTGCTAGGGGCAGGGGAAATTCACCCCTCCACTTT
NA,TRBV6-1,NA,TRBJ2-7,CASSPGPSIYEQYF,TGTGCCAGCAGTCCGGGACCGTCCATCTACGAGCAGTACTTC
NA,TRBV19,many,TRBJ2-2,CASSITQGPNTGELFF,TGTGCCAGTAGTATTACACAGGGACCGAACACCGGGGAGCTGTTTTTT
TRBD1,TRBV6-1,few,TRBJ2-7,CASSLGSGTGSYEQYF,TGTGCCAGCAGCCTGGGTTCCGGGACAGGGTCCTACGAGCAGTACTTC
NA,TRBV5-8,NA,TRBJ2-7,CASWAVGLGIYEQYF,TGTGCCAGCTGGGCGGTGGGTCTGGGGATTTACGAGCAGTACTTC
TRBD1,TRBV5-1,NA,TRBJ1-6,CASSPRQGANSPLHF,TGCGCCAGCAGCCCAAGACAGGGTGCGAATTCACCCCTCCACTTT
NA,TRBV2,NA,TRBJ1-1,CASSELGGRTETLF,TGTGCCAGCAGTGAATTGGGGGGCCGGACTGAAACTTTATTT
NA,TRBV19,many,TRBJ2-2,CASSMGVRGKLFF,TGTGCCAGTAGTATGGGGGTGCGAGGGAAGCTGTTTTTT
NA,TRBV20-1,NA,TRBJ1-1,CSARQGSITEAFF,TGCAGTGCTAGGCAGGGGTCGATCACTGAAGCTTTCTTC
NA,TRBV4-3,NA,TRBJ2-3,CASSWTGTDTQYF,TGCGCCAGCAGCTGGACTGGCACAGATACACAGTATTTT
NA,TRBV10-3,NA,TRBJ2-7,CTISVEGWKYEQYF,TGTACCATCAGTGTAGAAGGGTGGAAGTACGAGCAGTACTTC
TRBD2,TRBV11-2,NA,TRBJ2-1,CASSLQLAGGWEQFF,TGTGCCAGCAGCTTACAACTAGCGGGAGGTTGGGAGCAGTTCTTC
TRBD2,TRBV24-1,many,TRBJ2-2,CATSDPTSGSRTGELFF,TGTGCCACCAGTGATCCCACTAGCGGGAGTCGGACCGGGGAGCTGTTTTTT
NA,TRBV7-9,many,TRBJ2-6,CASSLSPGMTSSGANVLTF,TGTGCCAGCAGCTTAAGTCCAGGGATGACCTCCTCTGGGGCCAACGTCCTGACTTTC
TRBD1,TRBV15,many,TRBJ2-2,CATSRDGGQGRGELFF,TGTGCCACCAGCAGAGATGGGGGACAGGGTAGGGGGGAGCTGTTTTTT
TRBD1,TRBV28,few,TRBJ2-7,CASSATTGGFFGEQYF,TGTGCCAGCAGCGCGACGACAGGGGGGTTCTTTGGCGAGCAGTACTTC
NA,TRBV14,few,TRBJ2-7,CASSPGDFPPISTEQYF,TGTGCCAGCAGTCCGGGGGATTTTCCCCCCATTTCAACCGAGCAGTACTTC
NA,TRBV6-4,many,TRBJ2-2,CASMQGENTGELFF,TGTGCCAGCATGCAGGGAGAGAACACCGGGGAGCTGTTTTTT
TRBD2,TRBV9,many,TRBJ2-5,CASSVGTSGSLETQYF,TGTGCCAGCAGCGTAGGGACTAGCGGGAGTTTAGAGACCCAGTACTTC
NA,TRBV20-1,many,TRBJ2-4,CSARLSPGENIQYF,TGCAGTGCTAGACTTTCCCCGGGGGAAAACATTCAGTACTTC
NA,TRBV6-1,few,TRBJ2-7,CASSEQTGGTYEQYF,TGTGCCAGCAGTGAACAAACGGGTGGCACCTACGAGCAGTACTTC
NA,TRBV19,NA,TRBJ2-5,CASSSSAGGETQYF,TGTGCCAGTAGTTCCAGCGCAGGAGGAGAGACCCAGTACTTC
NA,TRBV6-2/TRBV6-3,medium-sized,TRBJ2-2,CASRWSARGGELFF,TGTGCCAGCAGATGGTCCGCCCGTGGCGGGGAGCTGTTTTTT
TRBD2,TRBV18,many,TRBJ2-3,CASLPTLSGGTDTQYF,TGTGCCAGCTTACCAACCCTTAGCGGGGGCACAGATACGCAGTATTTT
NA,TRBV6-1,few,TRBJ2-7,CASSATGSEQYF,TGTGCCAGCAGTGCTACAGGGAGCGAGCAGTACTTC
TRBD1,TRBV18,medium-sized,TRBJ1-2,CASSPKRWDSYGYTF,TGTGCCAGCTCACCAAAAAGATGGGACAGTTATGGCTACACCTTC
NA,TRBV18,medium-sized,TRBJ1-2,CASSLGTGDYGYTF,TGTGCCAGCTCGCTGGGGACGGGTGACTATGGCTACACCTTC
NA,TRBV19,NA,TRBJ1-1,CASIAKLNTEAFF,TGTGCCAGTATCGCAAAATTGAACACTGAAGCTTTCTTT
NA,TRBV6-1,medium-sized,TRBJ1-5,CASTSRWGGNQPQHF,TGTGCCAGCACCTCCCGTTGGGGTGGCAATCAGCCCCAGCATTTT
NA,TRBV5-1,medium-sized,TRBJ1-3,CASSFHQGSGNTIYF,TGCGCCAGCAGCTTTCATCAGGGTTCTGGAAACACCATATATTTT
NA,TRBV7-2,many,TRBJ2-3,CASSRAGRRDTQYF,TGTGCCAGCAGCAGGGCGGGAAGACGGGATACGCAGTATTTT
NA,TRBV27,medium-sized,TRBJ2-7,CASSRGFSYEQYF,TGTGCCAGCAGCCGAGGGTTTTCCTACGAGCAGTACTTC
NA,TRBV15,many,TRBJ2-7,CATSRDETEQYF,TGTGCCACCAGCAGAGATGAGACCGAGCAGTACTTC
NA,TRBV10-1,NA,TRBJ1-1,CASSESVGFGTEAFF,TGCGCCAGCAGTGAGTCGGTTGGGTTTGGGACTGAAGCTTTCTTT
NA,TRBV15,few,TRBJ1-5,CATSREQRGPQPQHF,TGTGCCACCAGCAGAGAGCAACGGGGGCCCCAGCCCCAGCATTTT
TRBD2,TRBV4-1,many,TRBJ2-1,CASSRGLAQINEQFF,TGCGCCAGCAGCCGTGGACTAGCGCAGATCAATGAGCAGTTCTTC
NA,TRBV6-1,few,TRBJ1-1,CASSELAFEMDTEAFF,TGTGCCAGCAGTGAACTCGCGTTCGAAATGGACACTGAAGCTTTCTTT
TRBD1,TRBV19,many,TRBJ2-5,CASSMDRLGVTQYF,TGTGCCAGTAGTATGGACAGGCTGGGGGTGACCCAGTACTTC
NA,TRBV9,many,TRBJ2-7,CASSPRDQTTEQYF,TGTGCCAGCAGCCCCCGGGACCAAACAACCGAGCAGTACTTC
TRBD2,TRBV11-2,NA,TRBJ2-2,CASSPAGLGGTGELFF,TGTGCCAGCAGCCCCGCGGGACTAGGAGGGACCGGGGAGCTGTTTTTT
NA,TRBV6-2/TRBV6-3,NA,TRBJ2-6,CASSYEATWANVLTF,TGTGCCAGCAGTTACGAGGCGACATGGGCCAACGTCCTGACTTTC
NA,TRBV28,few,TRBJ2-3,CASSPPPRVAIGTDTQYF,TGTGCCAGCAGTCCCCCTCCCCGAGTGGCGATCGGGACAGATACGCAGTATTTT
NA,TRBV5-4,many,TRBJ2-7,CASSLDFRTEPF,TGTGCCAGCAGCTTGGATTTCCGGACAGAACCGTTC